This T cell receptor (beta chain) was recovered during a study of response to subunit inactivated influenza vaccine. TCRdb fed the RT-PCR reads into MiXCR, producing one record per CDR3 protein. The repertoire includes about 540,000 distinct CDR3 sequences, around 25% of them detected once, and around 2.8% sits in the top ten. Germline V lookup: CDR1 SGHRS, CDR2 YFSETQ. This CDR3 has 14 residues. The V gene lost 0 bases and the J gene lost 3 bases, with 10 bases spanning the gap. This same sample was also part of a study on T cells expressing NK-cell markers. That report adds: 5'RACE template switching with UMIs generated TCR beta cDNA. With an anti-gamma-delta TCR antibody, sorting in several experiments was kept to alpha-beta TCR T cells. Top CD8+ clonotypes included the dominant CD3+CD56+NKG2C+ clonotypes in 5 to 7 donors. The CD3+CD56-NKG2C+ fraction of a few donors was also led by these clonotypes.

The chain is built from TRBV5-1 and TRBJ2-7, with D possibly being TRBD1 (5 bases). The sequence was collected from a man in his forties or fifties who received an inactivated influenza vaccine. Here the sequenced sample was CD4+ T cells sorted from PBMCs, taken 12 days after vaccination. The CDR3 loop is CASSLDRTRYEQYF. DNA for the CDR3: TGCGCCAGCAGCTTGGACAGGACCCGCTACGAGCAGTACTTC.